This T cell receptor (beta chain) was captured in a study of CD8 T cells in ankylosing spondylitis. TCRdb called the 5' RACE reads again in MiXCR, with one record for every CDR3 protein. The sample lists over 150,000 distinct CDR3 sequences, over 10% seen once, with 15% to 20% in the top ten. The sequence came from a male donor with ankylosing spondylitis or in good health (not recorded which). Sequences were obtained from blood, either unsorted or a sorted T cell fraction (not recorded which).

The CDR3 coding sequence is TGTGCCAGCAGCGAGAACCGGGACAGGGCCAGTAATGAGCAGTTCTTC. It encodes CASSENRDRASNEQFF. The chain couples TRBV9 to TRBJ2-1, with 9 positions matching TRBD1. CDR1 is SGDLS, CDR2 YYNGEE, per germline. This CDR3 comprises 16 residues. V gave up 3 bases and J gave up 7 bases; unmatched junction bases: 11.